This is a list of T cell receptor beta chains from one sample in a study of T cell repertoires in cytomegalovirus infection. MiXCR, run by TCRdb on the reads, gives a single entry per CDR3 protein. The sample shows some 800,000 distinct CDR3 sequences, approximately 30% of them seen only once. Their antigens are not known. The material was cultured CD8+ T cells from PBMCs, obtained from culture after CMV antigen stimulation. These receptor sequences come from a human donor in good health (CMV status not recorded). Some clones in this sample may be carry-over from other donors' samples. CDR3s include the opening cysteine and the closing phenylalanine or tryptophan. The D gene is left open where the match is weak. The size of a clone is reported for some rows only, either as once, few or many, or as a class for expanded clones.

j_gene	d_gene	abundance	v_gene	CDR3aa	CDR3nt
TRBJ1-3	-	-	TRBV6-1	CASSEALRAAITFSGNTIYF	TGTGCCAGCAGTGAAGCGCTTCGGGCAGCCATCACTTTCTCTGGAAACACCATATATTTT
TRBJ1-1	-	-	TRBV6-5	CASSQVGNPEAFF	TGTGCCAGCAGTCAGGTCGGCAACCCTGAAGCTTTCTTT
TRBJ1-3	-	-	TRBV2	CATLALPTYPAAYGNTIYF	TGTGCCACCCTAGCCTTACCAACATACCCCGCCGCGTACGGAAACACCATATATTTT
TRBJ1-5	-	-	TRBV7-8	CASSLARGPYSNQPQHF	TGTGCCAGCAGCTTAGCTAGAGGCCCTTATAGCAATCAGCCCCAGCATTTT
TRBJ1-5	TRBD1	few	TRBV7-9	CASSSDLGQGNNQPQHF	TGTGCCAGCAGTTCCGACCTAGGACAGGGAAATAATCAGCCCCAGCATTTT
TRBJ2-5	-	-	TRBV7-9	CASSFNLQETQYF	TGTGCCAGCAGCTTTAATTTGCAAGAGACCCAGTACTTC
TRBJ1-6	TRBD1	-	TRBV19	CASSETGTDNSPLHF	TGTGCCAGTAGCGAGACCGGGACAGATAATTCACCCCTCCACTTT
TRBJ2-5	TRBD2	many	TRBV13	CASRKLAGRETQYF	TGTGCCAGCAGAAAACTAGCGGGGAGGGAGACCCAGTACTTC
TRBJ2-3	-	few	TRBV12-3/TRBV12-4	CASSISSTDTQYF	TGTGCCAGCAGTATCTCTAGCACAGATACGCAGTATTTT
TRBJ1-1	-	many	TRBV7-9	CASSAGVGEAFF	TGTGCCAGCAGTGCCGGGGTGGGTGAAGCTTTCTTT
TRBJ1-1	TRBD1	few	TRBV19	CASRMTGMNTEAFF	TGTGCCAGTAGAATGACAGGGATGAACACTGAAGCTTTCTTT
TRBJ2-5	-	-	TRBV7-6	CASSEQVVDRQETQYF	TGTGCCAGCAGCGAGCAGGTAGTGGACAGACAAGAGACCCAGTACTTC
TRBJ1-1	-	-	TRBV5-4	CASSLGDQGDTEAFF	TGTGCCAGCAGCTTGGGAGATCAAGGGGACACTGAAGCTTTCTTT
TRBJ1-1	-	few	TRBV5-1	CASSSGGAGEAFF	TGCGCCAGCAGCTCAGGAGGCGCGGGTGAAGCTTTCTTT
TRBJ2-3	-	many	TRBV7-2	CASKATDTQYF	TGTGCCAGCAAAGCCACAGATACGCAGTATTTT
TRBJ1-1	-	-	TRBV11-1	CASSHRALEAFF	TGTGCCAGCAGCCACAGGGCCCTTGAAGCTTTCTTT
TRBJ1-1	-	-	TRBV19	CASRKGSGEAFF	TGTGCCAGTAGAAAAGGTTCAGGTGAAGCTTTCTTT
TRBJ2-1	-	-	TRBV15	CATSSQGNEQFF	TGTGCCACCAGCAGTCAGGGCAATGAGCAGTTCTTC
TRBJ1-4	-	-	TRBV20-1	CSARVLGSYEKLFF	TGCAGTGCTAGAGTTTTAGGGAGCTATGAAAAACTGTTTTTT
TRBJ2-1	-	many	TRBV7-3	CASSEGVSSYNEQFF	TGTGCCAGCAGCGAAGGGGTGAGCTCCTACAATGAGCAGTTCTTC
TRBJ1-2	-	few	TRBV11-3	CASSLVCPGATNYGYTF	TGTGCCAGCAGCTTAGTCTGTCCGGGGGCGACGAACTATGGCTACACCTTC
TRBJ1-2	-	-	TRBV6-6	CASSVWGGYTF	TGTGCCAGCAGTGTGTGGGGAGGCTACACCTTC
TRBJ1-2	TRBD1	once	TRBV7-4	CASSSSRDRNYGYTF	TGTGCCAGCAGCTCATCGCGGGACAGGAACTATGGCTACACCTTC
TRBJ1-1	-	-	TRBV19	CASSIPFQGMNTEAFF	TGTGCCAGTAGTATTCCGTTCCAGGGGATGAACACTGAAGCTTTCTTT
TRBJ1-1	TRBD1	-	TRBV12-3/TRBV12-4	CASSLTGSVAFF	TGTGCCAGCAGTTTGACAGGGAGCGTAGCTTTCTTT
TRBJ1-1	TRBD1	few	TRBV7-6	CASSPRDRGPYTEAFF	TGTGCCAGCAGCCCGCGGGACAGGGGGCCATACACTGAAGCTTTCTTT
TRBJ2-1	-	-	TRBV24-1	CATSAHRLTYNEQFF	TGTGCCACCAGTGCGCACAGACTTACCTACAATGAGCAGTTCTTC
TRBJ1-2	-	many	TRBV7-9	CASSSAEGGGRTNYGYTF	TGTGCCAGCAGCTCCGCCGAGGGAGGGGGAAGGACTAACTATGGCTACACCTTC
TRBJ1-1	-	few	TRBV19	CASSMGFGANTEAFF	TGTGCCAGTAGTATGGGATTCGGGGCGAACACTGAAGCTTTCTTT
TRBJ2-1	-	-	TRBV4-1	CASSQDGGVTYNEQFF	TGCGCCAGCAGCCAAGATGGAGGAGTAACCTACAATGAGCAGTTCTTC
TRBJ2-1	-	-	TRBV23-1	CASSQRNYNEQFF	TGCGCCAGCAGTCAAAGGAACTACAATGAGCAGTTCTTC
TRBJ2-5	-	few	TRBV24-1	CATSDGRYQETQYF	TGTGCCACCAGTGATGGCCGGTACCAAGAGACCCAGTACTTC
TRBJ1-2	TRBD1	-	TRBV27	CASTPGGPNYGYTF	TGTGCCAGCACCCCAGGGGGCCCTAACTATGGCTACACCTTC
TRBJ1-6	TRBD1	many	TRBV7-9	CATRQGANNSPLHF	TGTGCCACCCGACAGGGGGCAAATAATTCACCCCTCCACTTT
TRBJ2-1	TRBD1	-	TRBV19	CASSPAHRGKSHNEQFF	TGTGCCAGTAGCCCGGCCCACAGGGGGAAATCCCACAATGAGCAGTTCTTC
TRBJ2-1	-	few	TRBV6-2/TRBV6-3	CAIRRPRQPTHEQFF	TGTGCCATACGGCGACCAAGACAGCCCACCCACGAGCAGTTCTTC
TRBJ1-1	-	-	TRBV19	CASSAPWTQSNTEAFF	TGTGCCAGTAGTGCTCCATGGACCCAGTCTAACACTGAAGCTTTCTTT
TRBJ2-4	-	-	TRBV7-8	CASTSLRGAGNIQYF	TGTGCCAGCACCTCCCTCAGGGGAGCGGGAAACATTCAGTACTTC
TRBJ1-1	TRBD1	-	TRBV3-1	CASSPGRTGAFF	TGTGCCAGCAGCCCCGGGAGGACAGGGGCTTTCTTT
TRBJ2-7	TRBD1	-	TRBV7-9	CASSRGTGDEQYF	TGTGCCAGCAGCAGAGGAACAGGGGACGAGCAGTACTTC
TRBJ1-3	-	few	TRBV7-8	CASSSTATNSGNTIYF	TGTGCCAGCAGCTCGACAGCTACTAACTCTGGAAACACCATATATTTT
TRBJ1-1	-	few	TRBV27	CASSLRTADGPYEAFF	TGTGCCAGCAGTTTAAGGACCGCGGACGGCCCGTATGAAGCTTTCTTT
TRBJ2-4	-	few	TRBV27	CASSLSRVDIQYF	TGTGCCAGCAGTTTATCCAGGGTTGACATTCAGTACTTC
TRBJ1-5	TRBD1	many	TRBV12-3/TRBV12-4	CASNSDRGLRSNQPQHF	TGTGCCAGCAATTCTGACAGGGGGCTACGGAGCAATCAGCCCCAGCATTTT
TRBJ1-5	-	-	TRBV7-9	CASSLSGTEPNQPQHF	TGTGCCAGCAGCCTATCCGGGACCGAGCCTAATCAGCCCCAGCATTTT
TRBJ2-5	TRBD1	-	TRBV12-3/TRBV12-4	CASSNQGAGETQYF	TGTGCCAGCAGTAATCAGGGGGCTGGGGAGACCCAGTACTTC
TRBJ1-3	-	few	TRBV6-6	CASSQVYRDLSGNTIYF	TGTGCCAGCAGTCAGGTTTACAGGGATCTTTCTGGAAACACCATATATTTT
TRBJ2-3	-	many	TRBV28	CASSRDGERTQYF	TGTGCCAGCAGCCGAGATGGTGAAAGGACGCAGTATTTT
TRBJ1-1	TRBD1	-	TRBV6-2/TRBV6-3	CASSATGGMNTEAFF	TGTGCCAGCAGTGCTACAGGGGGCATGAACACTGAAGCTTTCTTT
TRBJ1-3	-	-	TRBV12-3/TRBV12-4	CASSSINTIYF	TGTGCCAGCAGTTCCATAAACACCATATATTTT
TRBJ1-3	-	-	TRBV28	CASSFPGQQTYSGNTIYF	TGTGCCAGCAGTTTCCCCGGACAGCAAACTTACTCTGGAAACACCATATATTTT
TRBJ1-1	-	-	TRBV7-1	CASSPAREEAFF	TGTGCCAGCAGCCCCGCCCGGGAAGAAGCTTTCTTT
TRBJ2-2	-	-	TRBV5-4	CASSPRNRDTGELFF	TGTGCCAGCAGCCCCCGGAACAGGGACACCGGGGAGCTGTTTTTT